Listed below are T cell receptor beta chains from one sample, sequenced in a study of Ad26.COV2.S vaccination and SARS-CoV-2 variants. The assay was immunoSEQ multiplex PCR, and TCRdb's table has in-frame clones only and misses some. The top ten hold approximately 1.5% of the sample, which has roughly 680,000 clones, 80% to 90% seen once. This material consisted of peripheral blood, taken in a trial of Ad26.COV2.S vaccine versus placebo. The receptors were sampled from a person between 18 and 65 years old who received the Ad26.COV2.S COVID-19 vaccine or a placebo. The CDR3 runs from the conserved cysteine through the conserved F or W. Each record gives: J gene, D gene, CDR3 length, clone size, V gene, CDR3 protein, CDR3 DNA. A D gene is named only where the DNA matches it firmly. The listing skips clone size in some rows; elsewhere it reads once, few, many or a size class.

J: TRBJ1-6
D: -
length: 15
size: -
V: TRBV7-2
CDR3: CASSSDRANNSPLHF
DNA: TGTGCCAGCAGCTCCGACCGGGCCAATAATTCACCCCTCCACTTT

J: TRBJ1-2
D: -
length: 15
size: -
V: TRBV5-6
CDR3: CASSSSALRPYGYTF
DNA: TGTGCCAGCAGCTCCTCGGCGCTAAGGCCCTATGGCTACACCTTC

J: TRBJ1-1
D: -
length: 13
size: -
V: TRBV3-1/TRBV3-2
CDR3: CASRSLGGTEAFF
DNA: TGTGCCAGCAGGTCCCTGGGAGGCACTGAAGCTTTCTTT

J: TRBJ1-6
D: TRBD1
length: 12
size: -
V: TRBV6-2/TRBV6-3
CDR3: CASSQDRGTLHF
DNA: TGTGCCAGCAGCCAAGACAGGGGGACCCTCCACTTT

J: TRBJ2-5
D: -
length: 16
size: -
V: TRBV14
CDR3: CASSQDEPPLRETQYF
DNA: TGTGCCAGCAGCCAAGATGAGCCTCCTCTGAGGGAGACCCAGTACTTC

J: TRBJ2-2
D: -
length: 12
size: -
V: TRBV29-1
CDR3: CSVRGASGELFF
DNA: TGCAGCGTTAGGGGGGCTAGCGGGGAGCTGTTTTTT

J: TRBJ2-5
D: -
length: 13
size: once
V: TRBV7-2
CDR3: CASSSYGVRSQYF
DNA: TGTGCCAGCAGCTCGTATGGGGTCAGGTCCCAGTACTTC

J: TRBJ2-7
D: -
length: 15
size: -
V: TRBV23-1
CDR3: CASSQSRQDPYEQYF
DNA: TGCGCCAGCAGTCAATCGCGACAGGACCCCTACGAGCAGTACTTC

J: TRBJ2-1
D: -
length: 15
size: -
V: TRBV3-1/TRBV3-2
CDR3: CASSLGENAALTQFF
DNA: TGTGCCAGCAGCCTCGGGGAGAACGCAGCCTTAACGCAGTTCTTC

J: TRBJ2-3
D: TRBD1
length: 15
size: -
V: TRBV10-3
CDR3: CAISLQGANTDTQYF
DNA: TGTGCCATCAGCTTACAGGGGGCGAACACAGATACGCAGTATTTT

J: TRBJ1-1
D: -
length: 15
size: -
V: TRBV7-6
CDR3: CASSLDAGQNTEAFF
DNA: TGTGCCAGCAGCTTAGATGCAGGGCAAAACACTGAAGCTTTCTTT

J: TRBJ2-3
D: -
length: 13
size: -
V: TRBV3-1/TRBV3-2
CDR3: CASSLGGTDTQYF
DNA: TGTGCCAGCAGCCTCGGAGGGACAGATACGCAGTATTTT

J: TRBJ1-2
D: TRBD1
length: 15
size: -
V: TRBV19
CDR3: CASSVGTGGNYGYTF
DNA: TGTGCCAGTAGTGTGGGGACAGGAGGAAACTATGGCTACACCTTC

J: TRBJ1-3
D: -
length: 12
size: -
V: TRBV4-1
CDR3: CASSHLMDTIYF
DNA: TGCGCCAGCAGCCACTTGATGGACACCATATATTTT

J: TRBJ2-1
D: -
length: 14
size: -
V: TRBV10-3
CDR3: CAISERGLGNEQFF
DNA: TGTGCCATCAGTGAGCGAGGACTCGGCAATGAGCAGTTCTTC

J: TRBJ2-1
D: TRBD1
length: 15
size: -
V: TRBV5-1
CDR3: CASGPTGDSYNEQFF
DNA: TGCGCCAGCGGCCCAACAGGGGACTCCTACAATGAGCAGTTCTTC

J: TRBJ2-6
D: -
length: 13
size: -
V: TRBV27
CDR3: CASRNSGANVLTF
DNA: TGTGCCAGCAGGAACTCTGGGGCCAACGTCCTGACTTTC

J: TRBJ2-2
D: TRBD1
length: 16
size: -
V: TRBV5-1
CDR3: CASSSGTDFNTGELFF
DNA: TGCGCCAGCAGTTCCGGGACAGATTTTAACACCGGGGAGCTGTTTTTT

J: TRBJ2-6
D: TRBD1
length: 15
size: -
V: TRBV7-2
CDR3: CASSRDSSGANVLTF
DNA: TGTGCCAGCAGCCGGGACAGCTCTGGGGCCAACGTCCTGACTTTC

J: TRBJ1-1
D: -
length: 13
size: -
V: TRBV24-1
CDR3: CATSDFGDTEAFF
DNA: TGTGCCACCAGTGATTTCGGGGACACTGAAGCTTTCTTT

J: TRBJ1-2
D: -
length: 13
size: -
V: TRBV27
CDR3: CASSSDSVNGYTF
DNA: TGTGCCAGCAGTAGTGACTCCGTGAATGGCTACACCTTC

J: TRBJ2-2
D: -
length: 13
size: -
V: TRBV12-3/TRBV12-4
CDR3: CASSLTATGELFF
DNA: TGTGCCAGCAGTTTAACTGCAACCGGGGAGCTGTTTTTT

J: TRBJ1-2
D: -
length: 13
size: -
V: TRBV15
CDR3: CATSRGFGEGYTF
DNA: TGTGCCACCAGCAGAGGCTTTGGGGAGGGCTACACCTTC

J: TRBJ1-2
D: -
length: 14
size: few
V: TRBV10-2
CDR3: CASSALARNYGYTF
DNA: TGCGCCAGCAGTGCCTTGGCTCGTAACTATGGCTACACCTTC

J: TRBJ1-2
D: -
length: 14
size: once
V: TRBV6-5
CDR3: CASSRRESSYGYTF
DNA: TGTGCCAGCAGCAGGAGGGAATCAAGCTATGGCTACACCTTC

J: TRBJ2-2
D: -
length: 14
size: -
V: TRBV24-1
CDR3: CATSGDTETGELFF
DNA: TGTGCCACCAGCGGCGATACGGAGACCGGGGAGCTGTTTTTT

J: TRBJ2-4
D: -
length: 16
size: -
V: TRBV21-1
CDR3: CASSKERDLAKNIQYF
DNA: TGTGCCAGCAGCAAAGAGAGGGATCTAGCCAAAAACATTCAGTACTTC

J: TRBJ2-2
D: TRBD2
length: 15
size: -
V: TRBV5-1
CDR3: CASSLAFREGGELFF
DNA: TGCGCCAGCAGCTTGGCCTTCAGGGAGGGCGGGGAGCTGTTTTTT

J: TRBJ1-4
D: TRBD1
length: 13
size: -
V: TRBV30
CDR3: CAWGTGGDEKLFF
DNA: TGTGCCTGGGGGACAGGGGGTGATGAAAAACTGTTTTTT

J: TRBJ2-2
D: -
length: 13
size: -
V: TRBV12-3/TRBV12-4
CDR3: CASEEDNTGELFF
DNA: TGTGCCAGCGAGGAGGATAACACCGGGGAGCTGTTTTTT

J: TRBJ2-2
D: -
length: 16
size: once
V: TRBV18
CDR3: CASSPPAHPNTGELFF
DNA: TGTGCCAGCTCACCACCGGCGCACCCGAACACCGGGGAGCTGTTTTTT

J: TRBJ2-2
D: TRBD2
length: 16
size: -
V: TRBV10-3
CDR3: CAITRGTSGAPGELFF
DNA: TGTGCCATCACCCGAGGGACTAGCGGGGCACCCGGTGAGCTGTTTTTT

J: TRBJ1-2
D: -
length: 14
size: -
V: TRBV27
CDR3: CASSSHRPADGYTF
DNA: TGTGCCAGCAGTTCCCACAGGCCAGCGGATGGCTACACCTTC

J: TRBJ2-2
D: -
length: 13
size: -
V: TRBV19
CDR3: CASSIGHTGELFF
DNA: TGTGCCAGTAGTATAGGCCACACCGGGGAGCTGTTTTTT

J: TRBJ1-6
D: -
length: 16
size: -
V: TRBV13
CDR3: CASSGTLGVYNSPLHF
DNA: TGTGCCAGCAGCGGGACTTTGGGGGTGTATAATTCACCCCTCCACTTT

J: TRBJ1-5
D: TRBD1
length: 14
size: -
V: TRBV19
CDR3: CASSWDRGGQPQHF
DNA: TGTGCCAGTAGTTGGGACAGGGGTGGACAGCCCCAGCATTTT

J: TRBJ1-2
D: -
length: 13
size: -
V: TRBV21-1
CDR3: CASRSGRRSGYTF
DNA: TGTGCCAGCAGGTCGGGTCGGCGGAGTGGCTACACCTTC

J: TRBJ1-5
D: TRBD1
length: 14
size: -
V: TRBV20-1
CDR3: CSASGTGGVQPQHF
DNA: TGCAGTGCTAGTGGGACAGGGGGCGTTCAGCCCCAGCATTTT

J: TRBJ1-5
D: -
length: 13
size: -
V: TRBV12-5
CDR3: CASGLGGAQPQHF
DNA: TGTGCTAGTGGTTTGGGGGGGGCTCAGCCCCAGCATTTT

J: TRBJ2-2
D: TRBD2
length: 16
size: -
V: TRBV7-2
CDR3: CASSLDPAGESGELFF
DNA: TGTGCCAGCAGCTTAGATCCAGCGGGAGAATCCGGGGAGCTGTTTTTT

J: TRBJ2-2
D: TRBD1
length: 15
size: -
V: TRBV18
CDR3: CASSHGQGAAGELFF
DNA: TGTGCCAGCTCACACGGACAGGGGGCCGCCGGGGAGCTGTTTTTT

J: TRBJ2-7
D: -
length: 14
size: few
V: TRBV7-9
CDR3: CASSLDRISYEQYF
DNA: TGTGCCAGCAGCCTTGACAGGATCTCCTACGAGCAGTACTTC

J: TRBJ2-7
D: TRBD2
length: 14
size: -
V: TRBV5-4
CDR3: CASSLAERGSEQYF
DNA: TGTGCCAGCAGCTTGGCCGAGCGGGGGTCCGAGCAGTACTTC

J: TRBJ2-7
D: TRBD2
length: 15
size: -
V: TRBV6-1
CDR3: CASSEGGTTYYEQYF
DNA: TGTGCCAGCAGTGAAGGAGGGACTACCTACTACGAGCAGTACTTC

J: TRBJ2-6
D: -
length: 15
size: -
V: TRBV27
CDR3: CASSIGHSGANVLTF
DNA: TGTGCCAGCAGTATCGGCCACTCTGGGGCCAACGTCCTGACTTTC

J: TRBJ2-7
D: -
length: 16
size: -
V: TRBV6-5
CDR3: CASSYFGYQSSYEQYF
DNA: TGTGCCAGCAGTTACTTCGGCTACCAGAGCTCCTACGAGCAGTACTTC

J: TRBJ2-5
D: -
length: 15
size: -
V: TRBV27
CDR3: CASSPTPDLQETQYF
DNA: TGTGCCAGCAGTCCCACCCCGGACTTACAAGAGACCCAGTACTTC

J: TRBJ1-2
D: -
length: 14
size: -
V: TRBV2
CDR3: CASSEAGIGHGYTF
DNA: TGTGCCAGCAGTGAAGCGGGCATTGGGCATGGCTACACCTTC

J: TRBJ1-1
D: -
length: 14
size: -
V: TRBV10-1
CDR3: CASRPQGENTEAFF
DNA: TGCGCCAGCAGGCCACAGGGAGAGAACACTGAAGCTTTCTTT

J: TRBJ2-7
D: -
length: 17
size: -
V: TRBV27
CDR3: CASSRGSGGPSSYEQYF
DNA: TGTGCCAGCAGTCGGGGTAGTGGCGGGCCTAGCTCCTACGAGCAGTACTTC

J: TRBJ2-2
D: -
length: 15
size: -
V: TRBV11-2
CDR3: CASSEGGTYTGELFF
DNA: TGTGCCAGCAGCGAAGGGGGAACTTACACCGGGGAGCTGTTTTTT

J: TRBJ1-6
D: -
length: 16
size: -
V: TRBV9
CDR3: CASSVDGPGPNSPLHF
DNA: TGTGCCAGCAGCGTAGATGGACCGGGTCCAAATTCACCCCTCCACTTT

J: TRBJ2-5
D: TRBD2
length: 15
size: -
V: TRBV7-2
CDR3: CASSFRRGIPGTQYF
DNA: TGTGCCAGCAGCTTTCGGCGGGGGATCCCTGGAACCCAGTACTTC

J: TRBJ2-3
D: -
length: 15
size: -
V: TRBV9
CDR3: CASSVASASTDTQYF
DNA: TGTGCCAGCAGCGTAGCGAGCGCTAGCACAGATACGCAGTATTTT